This T cell receptor beta chain was sequenced for a study of blood T cell repertoires in COVID-19. About the study: The analysed material was cDNA or gDNA that came from T cells, B-cell-depleted T cells, or PBMCs.

Germline V lookup: CDR1 SGHRS, CDR2 YFSETQ. Between the trimmed V and J ends, which lost 4 bases and 10 bases, there was a span of 9 bases. This CDR3 spans 12 amino acids. Per the authors' pipeline: Quantification of nucleated cells was approximated via reference gene primer amplification. TCRdb's table, derived via immunoSEQ multiplex PCR, lists solely in-frame clones and lacks some. D and trimming come from the DNA, and the V and J calls and clone size come from that table. This repertoire shows about 20,000 clones, approximately 91% found once; its top ten account for around 15%. A single count supports this clone.

The TCR sequence derives from a human donor in a cohort sampled during active COVID-19. The rearrangement links TRBV5-1 to TRBJ1-6, with a tentative D call TRBD1 (5 bases). Sequenced material: peripheral blood. Here the CDR3 reads CASSATGSPLHF. CDR3 sequence (DNA): TGCGCCAGCAGCGCCACAGGATCACCCCTCCACTTT.